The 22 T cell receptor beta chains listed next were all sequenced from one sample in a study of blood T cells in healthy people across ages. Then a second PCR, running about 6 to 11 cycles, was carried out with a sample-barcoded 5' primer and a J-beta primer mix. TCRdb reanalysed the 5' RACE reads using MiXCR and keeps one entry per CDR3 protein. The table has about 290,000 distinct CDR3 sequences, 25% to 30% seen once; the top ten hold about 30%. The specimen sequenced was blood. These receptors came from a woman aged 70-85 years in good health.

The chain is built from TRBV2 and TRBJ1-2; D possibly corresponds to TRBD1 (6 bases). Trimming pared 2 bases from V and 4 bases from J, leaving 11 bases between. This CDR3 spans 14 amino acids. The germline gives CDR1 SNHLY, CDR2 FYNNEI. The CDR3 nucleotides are TGTGCCAGCAGTGAACGGGGGCCGCGCTATGGCTACACCTTC. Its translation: CASSERGPRYGYTF.

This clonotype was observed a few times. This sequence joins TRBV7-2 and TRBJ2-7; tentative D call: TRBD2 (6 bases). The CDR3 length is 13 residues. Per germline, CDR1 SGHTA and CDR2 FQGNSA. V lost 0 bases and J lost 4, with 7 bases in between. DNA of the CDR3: TGTGCCAGCAGCTTAGCTCGGGGGTACGAGCAGTACTTC. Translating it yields CASSLARGYEQYF.

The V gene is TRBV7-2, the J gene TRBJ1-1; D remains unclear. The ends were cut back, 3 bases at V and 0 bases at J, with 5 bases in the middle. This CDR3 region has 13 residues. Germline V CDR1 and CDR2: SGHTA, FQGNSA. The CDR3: CASSFALNTEAFF. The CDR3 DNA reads TGTGCCAGCAGCTTCGCTCTGAACACTGAAGCTTTCTTT. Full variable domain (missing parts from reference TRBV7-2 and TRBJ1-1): GAGVSQSPSNKVTEKGKDVELRCDPISGHTALYWYRQSLGQGLEFLIYFQGNSAPDKSGLPSDRFSAERTGGSVSTLTIQRTQQEDSAVYLCASSFALNTEAFFGQGTRLTVV.

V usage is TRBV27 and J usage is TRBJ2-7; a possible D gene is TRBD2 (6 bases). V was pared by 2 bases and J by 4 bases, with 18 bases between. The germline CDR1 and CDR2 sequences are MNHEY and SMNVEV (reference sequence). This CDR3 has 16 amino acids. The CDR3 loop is CASSLSSSTGGYEQYF. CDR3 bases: TGTGCCAGCAGTTTAAGCTCCTCGACCGGGGGTTACGAGCAGTACTTC.

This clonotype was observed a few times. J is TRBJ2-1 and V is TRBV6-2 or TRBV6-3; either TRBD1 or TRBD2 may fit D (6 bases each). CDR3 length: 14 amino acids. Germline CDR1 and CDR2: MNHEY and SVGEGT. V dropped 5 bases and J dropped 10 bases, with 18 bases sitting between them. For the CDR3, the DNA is TGTGCCAGCAGTAAACAGGGAGGTCGGTCCGAGCAGTTCTTC. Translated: CASSKQGGRSEQFF.

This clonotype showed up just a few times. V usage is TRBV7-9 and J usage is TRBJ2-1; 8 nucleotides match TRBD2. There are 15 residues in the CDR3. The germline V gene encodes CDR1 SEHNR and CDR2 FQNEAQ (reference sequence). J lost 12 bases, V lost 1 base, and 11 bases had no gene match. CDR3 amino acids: CASSLGAGAVVGQFF. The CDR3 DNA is TGTGCCAGCAGCTTAGGAGCGGGAGCGGTTGTCGGGCAGTTCTTC.

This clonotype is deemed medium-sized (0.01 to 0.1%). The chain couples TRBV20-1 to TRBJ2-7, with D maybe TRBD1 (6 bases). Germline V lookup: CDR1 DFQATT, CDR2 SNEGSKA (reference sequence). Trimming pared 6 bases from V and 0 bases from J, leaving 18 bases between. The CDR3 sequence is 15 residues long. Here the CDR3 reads CSAIAKDRLSYEQYF. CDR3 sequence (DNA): TGCAGTGCGATAGCGAAGGACAGACTCTCCTACGAGCAGTACTTC.

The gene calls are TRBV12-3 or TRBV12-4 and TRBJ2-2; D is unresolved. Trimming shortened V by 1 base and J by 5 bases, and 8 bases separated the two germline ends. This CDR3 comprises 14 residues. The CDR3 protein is CASSLGDDTGELFF. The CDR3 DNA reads TGTGCCAGCAGTTTAGGGGATGATACCGGGGAGCTGTTTTTT.

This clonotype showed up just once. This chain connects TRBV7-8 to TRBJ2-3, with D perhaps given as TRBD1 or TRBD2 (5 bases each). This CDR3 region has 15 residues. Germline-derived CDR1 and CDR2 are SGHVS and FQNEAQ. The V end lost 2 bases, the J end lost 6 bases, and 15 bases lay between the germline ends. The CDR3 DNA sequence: TGTGCCAGCAGCTTATCGGCGACGGGGCGGGATACGCAGTATTTT. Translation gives CASSLSATGRDTQYF.

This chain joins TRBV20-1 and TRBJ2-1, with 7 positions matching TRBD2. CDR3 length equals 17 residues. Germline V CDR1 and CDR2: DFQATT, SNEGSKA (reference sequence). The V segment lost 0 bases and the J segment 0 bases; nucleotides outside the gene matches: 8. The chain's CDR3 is CSARDALADISYNEQFF. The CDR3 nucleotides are TGCAGTGCTAGAGATGCTCTAGCGGACATCTCCTACAATGAGCAGTTCTTC.

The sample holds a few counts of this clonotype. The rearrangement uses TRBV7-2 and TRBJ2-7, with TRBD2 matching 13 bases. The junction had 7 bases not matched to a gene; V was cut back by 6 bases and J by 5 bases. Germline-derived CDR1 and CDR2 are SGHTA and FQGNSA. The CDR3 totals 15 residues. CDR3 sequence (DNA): TGTGCCAGCAGAAAAGGACTAGCGGGAGTGAACGAGCAGTACTTC. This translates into CASRKGLAGVNEQYF.

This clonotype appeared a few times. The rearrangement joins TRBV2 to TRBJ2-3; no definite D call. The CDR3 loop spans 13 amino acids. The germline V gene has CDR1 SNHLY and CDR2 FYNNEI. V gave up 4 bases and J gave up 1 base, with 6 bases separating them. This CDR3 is CASSVFRTDTQYF. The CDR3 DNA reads TGTGCCAGCAGTGTATTCCGCACAGATACGCAGTATTTT.

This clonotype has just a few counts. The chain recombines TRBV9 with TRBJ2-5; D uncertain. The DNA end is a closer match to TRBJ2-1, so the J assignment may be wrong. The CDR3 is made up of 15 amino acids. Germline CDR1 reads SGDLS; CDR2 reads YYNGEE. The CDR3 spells CASSVGSSTSNEQFF. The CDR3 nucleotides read TGTGCCAGCAGCGTAGGGTCTTCTACTTCGAATGAGCAGTTCTTC.

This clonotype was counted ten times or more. This CDR3 is CASSLEGIVQETQYF. The CDR3 nucleotides read TGCGCCAGCAGCTTGGAGGGAATTGTCCAAGAGACCCAGTACTTC. The chain uses TRBV5-1 and TRBJ2-5; D is uncertain. Trimming took 0 bases from V and 1 from J, leaving 10 bases between them. The germline gives CDR1 SGHRS, CDR2 YFSETQ. CDR3 length: 15 amino acids. Looking up the rest from reference TRBV5-1 and TRBJ2-5 gives the full variable domain: KAGVTQTPRYLIKTRGQQVTLSCSPISGHRSVSWYQQTPGQGLQFLFEYFSETQRNKGNFPGRFSGRQFSNSRSEMNVSTLELGDSALYLCASSLEGIVQETQYFGPGTRLLVL.

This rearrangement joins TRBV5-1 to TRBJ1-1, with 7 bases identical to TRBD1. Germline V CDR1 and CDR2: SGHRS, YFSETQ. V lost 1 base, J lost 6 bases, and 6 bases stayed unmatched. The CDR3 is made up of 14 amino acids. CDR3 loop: CASSLPGTEPEAFF. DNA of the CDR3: TGCGCCAGCAGCTTGCCCGGGACAGAACCTGAAGCTTTCTTT.

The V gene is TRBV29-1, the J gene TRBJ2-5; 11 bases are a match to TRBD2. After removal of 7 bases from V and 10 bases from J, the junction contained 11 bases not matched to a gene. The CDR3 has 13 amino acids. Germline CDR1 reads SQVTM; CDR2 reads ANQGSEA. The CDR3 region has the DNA TGCAGCGCTCGGACTAGCGGGTCACGGGACCAGTACTTC. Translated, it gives CSARTSGSRDQYF.

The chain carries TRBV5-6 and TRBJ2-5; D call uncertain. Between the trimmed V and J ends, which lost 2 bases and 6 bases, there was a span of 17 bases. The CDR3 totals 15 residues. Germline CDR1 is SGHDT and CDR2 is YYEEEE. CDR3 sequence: CASSLEGSELKTQYF. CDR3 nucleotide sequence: TGTGCCAGCAGCTTAGAAGGTTCGGAGCTGAAGACCCAGTACTTC.

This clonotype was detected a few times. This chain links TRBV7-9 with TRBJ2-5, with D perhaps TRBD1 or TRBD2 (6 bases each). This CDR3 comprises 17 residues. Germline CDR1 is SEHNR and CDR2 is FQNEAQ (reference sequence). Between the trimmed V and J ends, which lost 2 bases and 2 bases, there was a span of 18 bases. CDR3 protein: CASSLTTGGGRQETQYF. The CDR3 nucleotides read TGTGCCAGCAGCTTAACGACCGGGGGCGGACGGCAAGAGACCCAGTACTTC.

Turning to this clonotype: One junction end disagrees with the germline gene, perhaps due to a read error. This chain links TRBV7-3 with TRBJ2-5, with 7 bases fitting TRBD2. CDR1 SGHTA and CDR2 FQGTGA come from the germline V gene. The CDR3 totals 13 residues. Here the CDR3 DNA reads TGTGCCTGCAGCCGGGGGGTTAAAGAGACCCAGTACTTC. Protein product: CACSRGVKETQYF.

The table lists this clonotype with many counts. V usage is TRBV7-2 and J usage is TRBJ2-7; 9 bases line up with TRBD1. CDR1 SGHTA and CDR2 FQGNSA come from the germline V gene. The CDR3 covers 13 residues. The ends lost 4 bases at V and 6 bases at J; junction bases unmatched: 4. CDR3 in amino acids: CASSSGTGIEQYF. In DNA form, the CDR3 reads TGTGCCAGCAGCTCCGGGACAGGGATCGAGCAGTACTTC. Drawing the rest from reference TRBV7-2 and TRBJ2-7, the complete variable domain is GAGVSQSPSNKVTEKGKDVELRCDPISGHTALYWYRQSLGQGLEFLIYFQGNSAPDKSGLPSDRFSAERTGGSVSTLTIQRTQQEDSAVYLCASSSGTGIEQYFGPGTRLTVT.

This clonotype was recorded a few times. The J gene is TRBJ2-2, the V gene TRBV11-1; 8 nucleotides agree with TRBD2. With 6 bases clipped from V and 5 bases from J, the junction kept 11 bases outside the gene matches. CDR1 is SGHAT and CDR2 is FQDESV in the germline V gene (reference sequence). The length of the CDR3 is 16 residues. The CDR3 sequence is CASSHGGKRETGELFF. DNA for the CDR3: TGTGCCAGCAGTCACGGGGGGAAGCGGGAGACCGGGGAGCTGTTTTTT.

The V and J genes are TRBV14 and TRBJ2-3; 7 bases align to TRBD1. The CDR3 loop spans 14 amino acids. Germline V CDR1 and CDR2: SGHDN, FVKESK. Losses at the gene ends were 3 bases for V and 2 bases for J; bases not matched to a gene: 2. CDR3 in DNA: TGTGCCAGCAGCCAGGGGACAGTCACAGATACGCAGTATTTT. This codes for CASSQGTVTDTQYF.